The 2 T cell receptor beta chains below come from one sample, sequenced in a study of early T cells in non-severe SARS-CoV-2 infection (dated by TCRdb to the early 2020s). The library was generated by 5' RACE. The data were produced on a NextSeq 500. TCRdb passed the public sequencing reads through fastp at Q25 and MiXCR, retaining productive beta sequences. For every CDR3 protein sequence, its rows merge into one entry that carries the most common genes and DNA. Within this sample are more than 30,000 distinct CDR3 sequences, with under 6.5% of them counted one time only. In total, the top ten clones hold approximately 24% of the sample. The sample comprised whole blood. The receptors here all came from an adult who was a healthcare worker with PCR-confirmed SARS-CoV-2 infection or an uninfected control (not recorded which).

The gene calls are TRBV20-1 and TRBJ2-6; 9 nucleotides agree with TRBD1. V lost 5 bases and J lost 4; bases outside the gene matches: 9. The germline V gene encodes CDR1 DFQATT and CDR2 SNEGSKA (reference sequence). The CDR3 is 16 amino acids. The CDR3 DNA follows: TGCAGTGCTCCCAGAACAGGGGGCGCCGGGGCCAACGTCCTGACTTTC. Its protein product is CSAPRTGGAGANVLTF.

This clonotype was found many times. The V call is TRBV20-1, the J call TRBJ1-2; possibly TRBD1 for D (6 bases). CDR3 size: 15 residues. Trimming cost V 1 base and J 7 bases, with 19 bases left between them. The germline CDR1 and CDR2 sequences are DFQATT and SNEGSKA (reference sequence). This CDR3 is CSARAAAGAVGGYTF. CDR3 nucleotides: TGCAGTGCTAGAGCGGCGGCGGGGGCTGTGGGTGGCTACACCTTC.